Sequencing of this T cell receptor beta chain was carried out in a study of cytomegalovirus exposure and HLA in healthy donors. Study context: When over 300 donors were genotyped, approximately 81% of them were found to fall in the Caucasian-associated ancestry cluster.

Points on this clone: Its matching antigen is unknown.

The primer mix had 60 Vbeta and 13 Jbeta primers. The repertoire was sequenced with immunoSEQ multiplex PCR; TCRdb's copy has only in-frame clones and lacks some. The sample has over 75,000 clones; approximately 80% are singletons. Study-wide findings and caveats: Follow-up analysis found HLA locus-dependent TCR association rates, highest for DRB1 and lowest for HLA-C.

This clonotype was sampled from a male donor in good health and CMV-seropositive. The specimen sequenced was PBMCs.

CDR3 sequence: CASSLNTNQPQHF. CDR3 coding DNA: TGTGCCAGCTCACTCAACACCAATCAGCCCCAGCATTTT. The chain carries TRBV18 and TRBJ1-5; D ambiguous. The CDR3 has 13 residues. Germline CDR1 KGHSH, CDR2 LQKENI. Trimming left V 4 bases short and J 3 bases short, with 7 bases between. Full variable domain (missing parts from reference TRBV18 and TRBJ1-5): NAGVMQNPRHLVRRRGQEARLRCSPMKGHSHVYWYRQLPEEGLKFMVYLQKENIIDESGMPKERFSAEFPKEGPSILRIQQVVRGDSAAYFCASSLNTNQPQHFGDGTRLSIL.